These 13 T cell receptor beta chains were sequenced from one sample in a study of lymphopenia after photon versus proton radiotherapy. Clones were read by immunoSEQ multiplex PCR, and TCRdb kept only the in-frame ones, dropping some. This table holds roughly 61,000 clones, roughly 90% found once. The specimen comprised peripheral blood, sampled from a patient treated with proton-based radiotherapy. These receptors were collected from a man at least 80 years old with esophageal cancer.

The V call is TRBV30, the J call TRBJ1-3, with D possibly matching TRBD1 (5 bases). Trimming removed 1 base from V and 0 bases from J, with 7 bases in between. Germline V lookup: CDR1 GTSNPN, CDR2 SVGIG (reference sequence). The CDR3 is 14 residues long. CDR3 loop: CAWSGGGSGNTIYF. The CDR3 DNA sequence: TGTGCCTGGAGTGGCGGGGGCTCTGGAAACACCATATATTTT.

The chain combines TRBV7-9 with TRBJ2-7; D ambiguous. The V end was cut by 2 bases, the J end by 2 bases, with 10 bases between. The germline V gene encodes CDR1 SEHNR and CDR2 FQNEAQ (reference sequence). The CDR3 is 14 residues long. The CDR3 region has the DNA TGTGCCAGCAGCTTATCTGAAGTTGCCTACGAGCAGTACTTC. Translation gives CASSLSEVAYEQYF.

This clone was picked up a small number of times. The chain employs TRBV18 and TRBJ1-4, with D uncertain. Trimming took off 2 bases at V and 8 bases at J, with 12 bases between the two ends. From germline, CDR1 is KGHSH and CDR2 LQKENI. This CDR3 has 14 residues. The CDR3 DNA reads as TGTGCCAGCTCACCAGGTCATGAGGAGGAAAAACTGTTTTTT. Translation: CASSPGHEEEKLFF.

This chain uses TRBV5-1 with TRBJ2-3; TRBD2 might be the D (7 bases). Between the trimmed V and J ends, which lost 3 bases and 5 bases, there was a span of 25 bases. CDR1 is SGHRS and CDR2 is YFSETQ in the germline V gene. The CDR3 sequence is 18 residues long. As DNA, the CDR3 is TGCGCCAGCAGCTCAACGACGAATAAGGGGGGGGCCCGAGATACGCAGTATTTT. As protein: CASSSTTNKGGARDTQYF.

In its sample, this clone was seen a few times. This chain uses TRBV7-2 with TRBJ2-1; 7 bases agree with TRBD1. Germline V CDR1 and CDR2: SGHTA, FQGNSA. The CDR3 is 15 residues long. With 1 base clipped from V and 3 bases from J, the junction kept 3 bases outside the gene matches. The CDR3 reads CASSLEWTGYNEQFF. CDR3 nucleotides: TGTGCCAGCAGCTTAGAGTGGACAGGCTACAATGAGCAGTTCTTC.

This rearrangement joins TRBV29-1 to TRBJ2-2; 7 bases agree with TRBD2. The CDR3 totals 14 residues. CDR1 is SQVTM and CDR2 is ANQGSEA in the germline V gene. The J segment lost 5 bases and the V segment lost 3 bases, leaving 6 bases of the junction unmatched. CDR3 in DNA: TGCAGCGTTGAGCGGGAGATTGGGACCGGGGAGCTGTTTTTT. The encoded protein is CSVEREIGTGELFF.

CDR3 DNA sequence: TGCAGCGTGCAGGGGGGCAGGGAGGTTGGAAACACCATATATTTT. Its translation is CSVQGGREVGNTIYF. The chain recombines TRBV29-1 with TRBJ1-3; 7 bases map to TRBD1. The CDR3 covers 15 residues. The germline V gene encodes CDR1 SQVTM and CDR2 ANQGSEA. The trim removed 6 bases at V and 3 bases at J, leaving 11 bases unmatched.

The chain couples TRBV30 to TRBJ2-1; D is possibly TRBD2 (6 bases). The V end lost 0 bases, the J end lost 4 bases, and 19 bases lay between the germline ends. Germline assignment: CDR1 GTSNPN and CDR2 SVGIG (reference sequence). CDR3 length: 17 amino acids. This chain's CDR3 is CAWSVGQIGSHYNEQFF. The CDR3 DNA reads TGTGCCTGGAGTGTAGGCCAGATCGGGAGCCATTACAATGAGCAGTTCTTC.

The rearrangement uses TRBV6-1 and TRBJ2-7, with unresolved D. Between the trimmed V and J ends, which lost 5 bases and 1 base, there was a span of 3 bases. This CDR3 has 11 residues. Germline loops: CDR1 MNHNS, CDR2 SASEGT. Here the CDR3 reads CASSRSYEQYF. The CDR3 nucleotides are TGTGCCAGCAGTCGATCCTACGAGCAGTACTTC.

This clone was seen more than once but under ten times. V and J are TRBV9 and TRBJ2-3; TRBD2 aligns across 10 bases. Trimming took 5 bases from V and 4 from J; bases not matched to a gene: 7. The CDR3 has 15 residues. Germline V gene sequence: CDR1 SGDLS, CDR2 YYNGEE. CDR3 sequence reads: CASSASGREADTQYF. The CDR3 coding sequence is TGTGCCAGCAGTGCCAGCGGGAGGGAGGCAGATACGCAGTATTTT. Complete variable domain (other parts from reference TRBV9 and TRBJ2-3): DSGVTQTPKHLITATGQRVTLRCSPRSGDLSVYWYQQSLDQGLQFLIQYYNGEERAKGNILERFSAQQFPDLHSELNLSSLELGDSALYFCASSASGREADTQYFGPGTRLTVL.

The V gene is TRBV7-9, the J gene TRBJ2-5; 7 bases map to TRBD2. The CDR3 extends over 16 amino acids. With 5 bases clipped from V and 4 bases from J, the junction kept 13 bases outside the gene matches. Germline V CDR1 and CDR2: SEHNR, FQNEAQ (reference sequence). The CDR3 is CASSPQRGGAGETQYF. The CDR3 nucleotides are TGTGCCAGCAGCCCCCAGAGGGGAGGGGCAGGAGAGACCCAGTACTTC.

This clone was seen only once. The V call is TRBV11-2, the J call TRBJ2-5, with TRBD1 matching over 11 bases. V was clipped by 7 bases and J by 5 bases; unmatched bases: 9. CDR1 and CDR2 (germline): SGHAT, FQNNGV. CDR3 length equals 15 residues. The CDR3: CASILTGQGGETQYF. In DNA form, the CDR3 reads TGTGCCAGCATCCTCACGGGACAGGGGGGGGAGACCCAGTACTTC. The full variable domain, in which reference TRBV11-2 and TRBJ2-5 provide the parts outside the CDR3, is EAGVAQSPRYKIIEKRQSVAFWCNPISGHATLYWYQQILGQGPKLLIQFQNNGVVDDSQLPKDRFSAERLKGVDSTLKIQPAKLEDSAVYLCASILTGQGGETQYFGPGTRLLVL.

The chain uses TRBV10-3 and TRBJ1-6; 10 bases map to TRBD1. The CDR3 totals 13 residues. After removal of 8 bases from V and 8 bases from J, the junction contained 3 bases not matched to a gene. Germline V gene sequence: CDR1 ENHRY, CDR2 SYGVKD. CDR3 coding DNA: TGTGCCATCGGGACAGGGGCCGATTCACCCCTCCACTTT. Amino acids: CAIGTGADSPLHF.